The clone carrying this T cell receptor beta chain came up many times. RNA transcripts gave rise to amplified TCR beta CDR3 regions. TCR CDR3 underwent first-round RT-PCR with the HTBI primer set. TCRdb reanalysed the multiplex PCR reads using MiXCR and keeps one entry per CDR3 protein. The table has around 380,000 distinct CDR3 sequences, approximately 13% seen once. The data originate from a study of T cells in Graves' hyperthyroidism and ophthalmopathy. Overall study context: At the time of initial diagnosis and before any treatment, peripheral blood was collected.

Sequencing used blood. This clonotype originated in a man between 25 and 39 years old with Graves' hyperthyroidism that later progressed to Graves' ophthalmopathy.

DNA for the CDR3: TGCAGTGCCAACGACAGGCGATACTACAATGAGCAGTTCTTC. It codes for CSANDRRYYNEQFF. This chain joins TRBV20-1 and TRBJ2-1; TRBD1 might be the D (6 bases). V lost 6 bases, J lost 3 bases, and 15 bases lay in between. Per the germline V gene, CDR1 is DFQATT and CDR2 is SNEGSKA (reference sequence). The CDR3 contains 14 residues.